This T cell receptor (beta chain) is from a study of CD8+ T cells in alopecia areata. As for the study in general: Patients in the treated group were given tofacitinib by mouth, 5 to 10 mg twice a day.

This clone was counted between two and nine times. Antigen specificity is unknown. Overall study results and limits: Higher clonality than in normal scalp was seen in lesional scalp, especially alopecia totalis/universalis. Sharing of TCRs across patients appeared less clear than in mice, possibly for HLA-related reasons. Scalp sample sequencing also detects resident alphabeta T cells of normal skin.

Trimming took 5 bases from V and 5 from J, leaving 10 bases between them. CDR3 length: 13 amino acids. The V gene's germline CDR1 is MNHEY and CDR2 SVGAGI. As part of sample collection, lesional scalp punch biopsies and peripheral blood were taken from alopecia areata patients. Extracted RNA was reverse transcribed, and the resulting cDNA served as sequencing template. Sequenced by immunoSEQ multiplex PCR; TCRdb stores in-frame clones only, minus some. Of about 5,500 clones detected, around 60% appear once; the ten largest clones hold 11%. The clonotype comes from a human donor with alopecia areata. This chain uses TRBV6-5 with TRBJ1-5; no reliable D call. The input for sequencing was skin, taken at week 0. CDR3 in DNA: TGTGCCAGCAGTGACGATCGGGATCAGCCCCAGCATTTT. Amino acid sequence: CASSDDRDQPQHF.